Listed below are T cell receptor beta chains from one sample, sequenced in a study of cytomegalovirus exposure and HLA in healthy donors. Repertoires were generated with immunoSEQ multiplex PCR, while TCRdb's copy carries only in-frame clones and drops some. Altogether more than 65,000 clones are present, 60% to 80% being singletons, with the ten largest covering 6%. The sequenced material came from PBMCs. Source of these receptors: a female donor in good health and CMV-seronegative. Each CDR3 is given with its conserved first and last residue. A D gene is named only where the DNA matches it firmly. The size entry is marked missing in some rows and otherwise reads once, few, many or a size class.

TRBJ2-7 | TRBD1 | - | TRBV5-1 | TGCGCCAGCAGCCGGGACAGGGGGGAGGGCTTCAGGTCTGGCGAGCAGTACTTC | CASSRDRGEGFRSGEQYF
TRBJ2-5 | - | - | TRBV7-8 | TGTGCCAGCAGCTTAGTCTGGGGGCTCGTGGAGACCCAGTACTTC | CASSLVWGLVETQYF
TRBJ2-1 | - | - | TRBV5-1 | TGCGCCAGCAGCTTGGGACAGTACAATGAGCAGTTCTTC | CASSLGQYNEQFF
TRBJ2-7 | - | few | TRBV7-6 | TGTGCCAGCAGCTTAAAAACAGGGAACTCCTACGAGCAGTACTTC | CASSLKTGNSYEQYF
TRBJ1-3 | - | - | TRBV30 | TGTGCCTGGTCCCTATTTGGAAACACCATATATTTT | CAWSLFGNTIYF
TRBJ1-4 | TRBD1 | - | TRBV5-1 | TGCGCCAGCAGCTTGGGGGCAGGGGGTGAAAAACTGTTTTTT | CASSLGAGGEKLFF
TRBJ1-1 | TRBD1 | - | TRBV29-1 | TGCAGCGGCATACAGGGGCCGGGAACTGAAGCTTTCTTT | CSGIQGPGTEAFF
TRBJ1-4 | - | - | TRBV19 | TGTGCCAGTAGTGGGGGGGGACGGCTGTTTTTT | CASSGGGRLFF
TRBJ2-1 | TRBD1 | - | TRBV6-1 | TGTGCCAGCAGTGACGGACAGGGGGGAAATGAGCAGTTCTTC | CASSDGQGGNEQFF
TRBJ1-2 | - | - | TRBV2 | TGTGCCAGCAGAGGACAACTTAACTATGGCTACACCTTC | CASRGQLNYGYTF
TRBJ2-7 | - | - | TRBV14 | TGTGCCAGCAGCCCTCGGACAGTCGGCGAGCAGTACTTC | CASSPRTVGEQYF
TRBJ2-4 | - | few | TRBV29-1 | TGCAGCGTTGTCTGGAGGAACATTCAGTACTTC | CSVVWRNIQYF
TRBJ2-7 | TRBD1 | - | TRBV6-5 | TGTGCCAGCAGTTACGGCGGGACAGGCTTCGACGAGCAGTACTTC | CASSYGGTGFDEQYF
TRBJ2-2 | TRBD2 | - | TRBV4-2 | TGTGCCAGCAGCCAAGTGACTAGCGGGAACACCGGGGAGCTGTTTTTT | CASSQVTSGNTGELFF
TRBJ2-7 | TRBD1 | - | TRBV6-5 | TGTGCCAGCAGAATCTCGGGACAGACCTACGAGCAGTACTTC | CASRISGQTYEQYF
TRBJ1-3 | TRBD1 | - | TRBV6-5 | TGTGCCAGCAGACATACAGGGACAGGGGAAAACACCATATATTTT | CASRHTGTGENTIYF
TRBJ2-5 | TRBD2 | - | TRBV29-1 | TGCAGCGTTGAGGGGGGGGAACTCCAAGAGACCCAGTACTTC | CSVEGGELQETQYF
TRBJ2-1 | TRBD1 | - | TRBV15 | TGTGCCACCAGCAGGGCCGGGACAGGGATCAATGAGCAGTTCTTC | CATSRAGTGINEQFF
TRBJ2-1 | TRBD2 | - | TRBV7-9 | TGTGCCAGCAGCTTAGCCTATGGGGGGGGAGAGCAGTTCTTC | CASSLAYGGGEQFF
TRBJ1-2 | - | - | TRBV2 | TGTGCCAGCAGTCCCCCGGACATCGGTTCCTATGGCTACACCTTC | CASSPPDIGSYGYTF
TRBJ2-3 | - | once | TRBV4-3 | TGCGCCAGCAGCCAAGATATTCCGGACAGTTTAACGGATACGCAGTATTTT | CASSQDIPDSLTDTQYF
TRBJ2-1 | TRBD2 | - | TRBV5-1 | TGCGCCAGCACCGGACTAGCGGGAGTGGGGAATGAGCAGTTCTTC | CASTGLAGVGNEQFF
TRBJ1-2 | - | few | TRBV6-5 | TGTGCCAGCAGTTACTCGGGTCCAGGTTCCTATGGCTACACCTTC | CASSYSGPGSYGYTF
TRBJ2-7 | TRBD1 | - | TRBV6-1 | TGTGCCAGCAGTGAAATAGGGGGCATCGACTACGAGCAGTACTTC | CASSEIGGIDYEQYF
TRBJ2-5 | TRBD2 | - | TRBV9 | TGTGCCAGCAGCGTGGGTAGTAGCGGGGGGTTCGTTGAGACCCAGTACTTC | CASSVGSSGGFVETQYF
TRBJ1-4 | - | few | TRBV28 | TGTGCCAGCAGCGCGTACAGTGCAACTAATGAAAAACTGTTTTTT | CASSAYSATNEKLFF
TRBJ1-3 | TRBD1 | few | TRBV5-1 | TGCGCCAGCAGCCCGACAGGGGTCTCTGGAAACACCATATATTTT | CASSPTGVSGNTIYF
TRBJ2-2 | - | - | TRBV5-1 | TGCGCCAGCACACCGGGAGAATGGACCGGGGAGCTGTTTTTT | CASTPGEWTGELFF
TRBJ1-3 | - | - | TRBV30 | TGTGCCTGGAGTGTGAGCTCTGGAAACACCATATATTTT | CAWSVSSGNTIYF
TRBJ1-2 | - | - | TRBV5-6 | TGTGCCAGCAGCTTGGAGAGGAACTATGGCTACACCTTC | CASSLERNYGYTF
TRBJ2-7 | TRBD2 | - | TRBV9 | TGTGCCAGCAGCCGGACTAGCTACGAGCAGTACTTC | CASSRTSYEQYF
TRBJ1-1 | - | - | TRBV5-1 | TGCGCCAGCAGCTCCTACAGGGTGAACACTGAAGCTTTCTTT | CASSSYRVNTEAFF
TRBJ2-3 | - | - | TRBV20-1 | TGCAGTGCTTCGGCGGCAGATACGCAGTATTTT | CSASAADTQYF
TRBJ2-5 | - | - | TRBV2 | TGTGCCAGCAGTGGAGGGCGCGGGGTTGGGGAAGAGACCCAGTACTTC | CASSGGRGVGEETQYF
TRBJ1-1 | - | - | TRBV28 | TGTGCCAGCAGTCTCCAAGGGGGGAACACTGAAGCTTTCTTT | CASSLQGGNTEAFF
TRBJ2-1 | TRBD2 | - | TRBV4-2 | TGTGCCAGCAGCCAAGTTGGTAGCGGGGGGGGTAATGAGCAGTTCTTC | CASSQVGSGGGNEQFF
TRBJ1-2 | TRBD1 | once | TRBV5-4 | TGTGCCAGCAGTTCAGGGGGAGAGAACTATGGCTACACCTTC | CASSSGGENYGYTF
TRBJ1-1 | - | - | TRBV28 | TGTGCCAGCAGTTCCAATCTTGCGGAGGGGGGGACTGAAGCTTTCTTT | CASSSNLAEGGTEAFF
TRBJ2-7 | TRBD1 | - | TRBV29-1 | TGCAGCGTTGAAGATCCGGGGACAGGGGGGTGGGAGTACTTC | CSVEDPGTGGWEYF
TRBJ2-2 | - | - | TRBV18 | TGTGCCAGCTCACCTAGCACCGGGGAGCTGTTTTTT | CASSPSTGELFF
TRBJ2-7 | TRBD1 | - | TRBV2 | TGTGCCAGCAGTGTTGGACAGGGGGGCAAGAAGTACTTC | CASSVGQGGKKYF
TRBJ1-4 | - | - | TRBV2 | TGTGCCAGCAGTGAGGCAGGGGTTGAAAAACTGTTTTTT | CASSEAGVEKLFF
TRBJ2-6 | - | medium-sized | TRBV4-1 | TGCGCCAGCAGCCAACTGGATATGGGCTTCTCTGGGGCCAACGTCCTGACTTTC | CASSQLDMGFSGANVLTF
TRBJ2-7 | - | - | TRBV28 | TGTGCCAGCAGTCCCGGGACGGGAGTTTACGAGCAGTACTTC | CASSPGTGVYEQYF
TRBJ2-3 | - | few | TRBV5-1 | TGCGCCAGCCAACAGGACGGTTCTAGCACAGATACGCAGTATTTT | CASQQDGSSTDTQYF
TRBJ1-2 | - | - | TRBV4-3 | TGCGCCAGCAGCCCTAGATCGTGGGACACTAACTATGGCTACACCTTC | CASSPRSWDTNYGYTF
TRBJ2-1 | TRBD2 | few | TRBV5-1 | TGCGCCAGCAGCTTGGTCATGGGGAGGGGAGGACACAATGAGCAGTTCTTC | CASSLVMGRGGHNEQFF
TRBJ2-7 | TRBD1 | once | TRBV5-4 | TGTGCCAGCAGCTTGGTTGAGGGGGCAGCGCAGTACTTC | CASSLVEGAAQYF
TRBJ1-6 | TRBD1 | few | TRBV9 | TGTGCCAGCAGCGTAGAAGGGACAGGGGGAAATTCACCCCTCCACTTT | CASSVEGTGGNSPLHF
TRBJ1-2 | - | - | TRBV4-2 | TGTGCCAGCAGCCTGCTGGGCTCACTTTATGGCTACACCTTC | CASSLLGSLYGYTF
TRBJ2-7 | - | - | TRBV18 | TGTGCCAGCTCACCACCCCTCGGGCAGGGTACCTACGAGCAGTACTTC | CASSPPLGQGTYEQYF
TRBJ1-4 | - | - | TRBV18 | TGTGCCAGCTCACCACGGCGGAATGAAAAACTGTTTTTT | CASSPRRNEKLFF
TRBJ2-7 | - | - | TRBV29-1 | TGCAGCGTTAACGGTCCAACCTACGAGCAGTACTTC | CSVNGPTYEQYF
TRBJ1-2 | TRBD1 | - | TRBV6-5 | TGTGCCAGCAGTTCCCGACAGGGGTATGGCTACACCTTC | CASSSRQGYGYTF
TRBJ1-2 | - | - | TRBV7-9 | TGTGCCAGCAGCTTAGCAGGGGGTTTTTCTGGCTACACCTTC | CASSLAGGFSGYTF